One T cell receptor beta chain is described in this entry. This entry comes from a study of blood T cell repertoires in COVID-19. Assay: immunoSEQ multiplex PCR; the TCRdb copy retains only in-frame clones and omits some. Of approximately 130,000 clones in the sample, 80% are singletons; the top ten hold roughly 25%. Germline V gene data show CDR1 as SGHKS and CDR2 as YYEKEE (reference sequence). The V and J ends lost 4 bases and 7 bases respectively, with 15 bases between them. The CDR3 spans 13 residues. This clonotype was obtained from a human donor in a cohort sampled during active COVID-19. The V gene is TRBV5-5, the J gene TRBJ2-7; no reliable D call. Sequenced material: peripheral blood. CDR3 in amino acids: CASSTTARQEQYF. Written as DNA, the CDR3 is TGTGCCAGCAGCACGACGGCGAGGCAAGAGCAGTACTTC. Looking up the rest from reference TRBV5-5 and TRBJ2-7 gives the full variable domain: DAGVTQSPTHLIKTRGQQVTLRCSPISGHKSVSWYQQVLGQGPQFIFQYYEKEERGRGNFPDRFSARQFPNYSSELNVNALLLGDSALYLCASSTTARQEQYFGPGTRLTVT.